This is a list of T cell receptor beta chains from one sample in a study of low-dose radiotherapy and immunotherapy resistance in tumors. TCRdb itself ran the reads through MiXCR, one entry per CDR3 protein. This sample has tens of thousands of distinct CDR3 sequences, with more than 8.5% found just once. Sequences were derived from PBMCs, sampled before treatment. The receptors were gathered from a male donor with prostate cancer. Each CDR3 is given with its conserved first and last residue. A D gene is named only where the DNA matches it firmly. The size field is filled for only some rows; it gives once, few, many or a size class.

j_call	clone_size	v_call	d_call	cdr3_nt	cdr3_aa
TRBJ1-2	many	TRBV12-5	-	TGTGCTAGTGGTTTGGTATCAACCAGCGGCTATGTGGAGGGCTACACCTTC	CASGLVSTSGYVEGYTF
TRBJ2-5	-	TRBV5-1	TRBD1	TGCGCCAGCAGCGTGACAGGGGGCCTAGGCCAAGAGACCCAGTACTTC	CASSVTGGLGQETQYF
TRBJ2-2	-	TRBV28	-	TGTGCCAGCAGACCTCGACTAGGGAACACCGGGGAGCTGTTTTTT	CASRPRLGNTGELFF
TRBJ1-5	many	TRBV28	-	TGTGCCAGCAGTTTAAATAATTATCAGCCCCAGCATTTT	CASSLNNYQPQHF
TRBJ2-7	many	TRBV6-4	-	TGTGCCAGCCCTAATAAGCTAGCGAGCACCTACGAGCAGTACTTC	CASPNKLASTYEQYF
TRBJ2-3	many	TRBV9	-	TGTGCCAGCAGCGTAGGCGTAGGGTCTGGCACAGATACGCAGTATTTT	CASSVGVGSGTDTQYF
TRBJ2-2	many	TRBV7-2	TRBD2	TGTGCCCGCAGCTTGACTAGCGGGAGCGGCACCGGGGAGCTGTTTTTT	CARSLTSGSGTGELFF
TRBJ1-3	-	TRBV7-8	TRBD1	TGTGCCAGCAGCTCGAGACAGGGGGCTCGTGGAAACACCATATATTTT	CASSSRQGARGNTIYF
TRBJ2-2	many	TRBV7-2	TRBD2	TGTGCCAGCAGCTTAAGAGCGGGGGCGAACACCGGGGAGCTGTTTTTT	CASSLRAGANTGELFF
TRBJ2-5	many	TRBV6-5	TRBD1	TGTGCCAGCAGAACCCAGGGGGCCGTCGGGGAGACCCAGTACTTC	CASRTQGAVGETQYF
TRBJ2-7	-	TRBV7-9	-	TGTGCCAGCAGCTTGCCCCCCGCGGGGGCAGGGAGAGGCTACGAGCAGTACTTC	CASSLPPAGAGRGYEQYF
TRBJ2-6	many	TRBV4-3	-	TGCGCCAGCAGCCAAGATCTCCCTTACTCTGGGGCCAACGTCCTGACTTTC	CASSQDLPYSGANVLTF
TRBJ1-3	many	TRBV20-1	TRBD1	TGCAGTGCCCCAACAGGGGGCCCCGGAAACACCATATATTTT	CSAPTGGPGNTIYF
TRBJ2-7	many	TRBV15	-	TGTGCCACCAGCAGCCACCATCTAGGGGATTTC	CATSSHHLGDF
TRBJ2-3	many	TRBV6-2/TRBV6-3	TRBD2	TGTGCCAGCAGTTACTCCACCGGCCGGGGGGGAGCCCCAGATACGCAGTATTTT	CASSYSTGRGGAPDTQYF
TRBJ1-3	many	TRBV29-1	-	TGCAGCGTTGGAGGGGCGGGTTCTTCCTCTGGAAACACCATATATTTT	CSVGGAGSSSGNTIYF
TRBJ1-1	-	TRBV4-3	TRBD1	TGCGCCAGCAGCCCCCAGACAGGGGCGAACACTGAAGCTTTCTTT	CASSPQTGANTEAFF